This T cell receptor beta chain stems from a study of blood T cell repertoires in COVID-19. Study information: COVID-19 samples from acute and convalescent phases originated in the United States, Italy and Spain. T cells, B-cell-depleted T cells, or PBMCs provided the cDNA or gDNA that served as material.

Original processing methods: Using reference gene primer amplification, nucleated cell counts were estimated. Sequencing was performed with immunoSEQ multiplex PCR; in TCRdb, only in-frame clones are kept and a portion is missing. V, J and clone size derive from that table, while D and trimming were established from the DNA sequence. This table has some 390,000 clones, 75% to 90% appearing once. V lost 5 bases, J lost 9 bases, and 10 bases stayed unmatched. The germline gives CDR1 SNHLY, CDR2 FYNNEI. The CDR3 contains 15 residues. The rearrangement joins TRBV2 to TRBJ1-5; 10 nucleotides match TRBD1. The sequenced sample consisted of peripheral blood. This sequence originates from a woman aged 35 to 49 with COVID-19, enrolled during active disease. The CDR3 is CASSLRRQGARPQHF. CDR3 bases: TGTGCCAGCAGTCTACGACGACAGGGGGCGCGGCCCCAGCATTTT.